Shown below are 9 T cell receptor beta chains from a single sample sequenced in a study of blood T cell repertoires in COVID-19. Repertoires were generated with immunoSEQ multiplex PCR, while TCRdb's copy carries only in-frame clones and drops some. Of about 59,000 clones in the sample, around 79% are singletons; the top ten hold 11% to 15%. The sequencing sample was made of peripheral blood. The receptors derive from a woman aged 65 to 85 with acute or convalescent COVID-19.

As concerns this clone: The junction departs from germline at one end; a sequencing error may be responsible. V usage is TRBV29-1 and J usage is TRBJ1-1, with 7 bases fitting TRBD1. CDR3 length: 14 residues. The germline V gene encodes CDR1 SQVTM and CDR2 ANQGSEA. This CDR3 reads CNVVRGLVNTEAFF. The DNA for the CDR3 is TGCAACGTTGTAAGGGGGCTGGTGAACACTGAAGCTTTCTTT. Variable domain in full (rest from reference TRBV29-1 and TRBJ1-1): SAVISQKPSRDICQRGTSLTIQCQVDSQVTMMFWYRQQPGQSLTLIATANQGSEATYESGFVIDKFPISRPNLTFSTLTVSNMSPEDSSIYLCNVVRGLVNTEAFFGQGTRLTVV.

This clone occurred a few times. The chain is built from TRBV19 and TRBJ1-2; TRBD1 might be the D (6 bases). Germline V gene sequence: CDR1 LNHDA, CDR2 SQIVND (reference sequence). The V gene lost 4 bases and the J gene lost 4 bases, with 16 bases spanning the gap. The CDR3 is 15 residues long. In DNA, the CDR3 is TGTGCCAGTAGTAAAGGGACACCGGGGGGCTATGGCTACACCTTC. Its translation: CASSKGTPGGYGYTF. The full variable domain, in which reference TRBV19 and TRBJ1-2 provide the parts outside the CDR3, is DGGITQSPKYLFRKEGQNVTLSCEQNLNHDAMYWYRQDPGQGLRLIYYSQIVNDFQKGDIAEGYSVSREKKESFPLTVTSAQKNPTAFYLCASSKGTPGGYGYTFGSGTRLTVV.

This chain links TRBV2 with TRBJ1-2, with 12 bases identical to TRBD1. The CDR3 consists of 15 residues. Trimming removed 4 bases from V and 5 bases from J; junction bases left unmatched: 5. CDR1 and CDR2 (germline): SNHLY, FYNNEI. CDR3 loop: CASSAMGQGAYGYTF. In nucleotides, the CDR3 is TGTGCCAGCAGTGCCATGGGACAGGGGGCATATGGCTACACCTTC.

This chain links TRBV18 with TRBJ1-2; 8 positions agree with TRBD1. The CDR3 contains 17 residues. Per germline, CDR1 KGHSH and CDR2 LQKENI. The J segment lost 0 bases and the V segment lost 4 bases, leaving 10 bases of the junction unmatched. CDR3 DNA: TGTGCCAGCTCACGACCTGGACAGGGCGAAACTAACTATGGCTACACCTTC. Translated, it gives CASSRPGQGETNYGYTF.

V gene TRBV10-3 combines with J gene TRBJ1-6, with a weak D call TRBD1 (6 bases). Trimming took 0 bases from V and 9 from J, leaving 12 bases between them. Per germline, CDR1 ENHRY and CDR2 SYGVKD. The CDR3 length is 15 residues. CDR3 DNA: TGTGCCATCAGTGAGTCGCAACAGGGAGCTTCACCCCTCCACTTT. It translates to CAISESQQGASPLHF.

The chain combines TRBV6-5 with TRBJ2-7; D not certain. This CDR3 is built from 14 residues. The germline CDR1 and CDR2 sequences are MNHEY and SVGAGI. Trimming shortened V by 5 bases and J by 1 base, and 12 bases separated the two germline ends. The CDR3 loop is CASSPLGLSYEQYV. CDR3 nucleotide sequence: TGTGCCAGCAGTCCCCTTGGTCTATCCTACGAGCAGTACGTC.

The chain recombines TRBV19 with TRBJ1-4, with TRBD1 as a possible D gene (5 bases). Trimming removed 2 bases at V and 6 bases at J, with 13 bases between. The CDR3 is 15 residues long. Germline V CDR1 and CDR2: LNHDA, SQIVND (reference sequence). In nucleotides, the CDR3 is TGTGCCAGTAGTATATTTCCGGGGGATCATGAAAAACTGTTTTTT. Its translation is CASSIFPGDHEKLFF.

The J gene is TRBJ1-1, the V gene TRBV19, with D possibly being TRBD1 (5 bases). The CDR3 extends over 14 amino acids. The germline V gene has CDR1 LNHDA and CDR2 SQIVND (reference sequence). V was shortened by 5 bases and J by 1 base, with 11 bases between the two germline ends. Here the CDR3 DNA reads TGTGCCAGTAGTCCCGCTGACAGGAACACTGAAGCTTTCTTT. This gives the protein CASSPADRNTEAFF. The full variable domain, rest sourced from reference TRBV19 and TRBJ1-1, is DGGITQSPKYLFRKEGQNVTLSCEQNLNHDAMYWYRQDPGQGLRLIYYSQIVNDFQKGDIAEGYSVSREKKESFPLTVTSAQKNPTAFYLCASSPADRNTEAFFGQGTRLTVV.

This chain connects TRBV5-1 to TRBJ2-3; TRBD2 aligns across 12 bases. CDR3 length equals 20 residues. J gave up 2 bases and V 0 bases, and 13 bases lay outside the gene matches. Germline lookup yields CDR1 SGHRS and CDR2 YFSETQ. CDR3 nucleotide sequence: TGCGCCAGCAGCTTGGACCCCATAACTAGCGGGGGGTTTAACACAGATACGCAGTATTTT. Residues: CASSLDPITSGGFNTDTQYF.